These 8 T cell receptor beta chains originate from one sample sequenced in a study of beta chain bispecific antibodies for T cell cancers. These receptors' targets are unknown. T cells were expanded from blood mononuclear cells for two to three days with anti-CD3 OKT3 or CD3/CD28 beads. Using its own MiXCR run on the 5' RACE reads, TCRdb lists one record per CDR3 protein. This sample has about 20,000 distinct CDR3 sequences; about 2.6% occur once, and the top ten carry 25% to 35%. Whole-study findings and limits: In these mixed samples, most targeted TRBV reads derived from the leukemia cell line.

Sequencing used healthy donor T cells cultured with leukemia cells. Source of these receptors: a human donor in good health. Some clones in this sample may be carry-over from other donors' samples.

This clonotype was seen at least ten times. This rearrangement joins TRBV3-1 to TRBJ2-3, with D perhaps being TRBD1 or TRBD2 (5 bases each). Germline V gene data show CDR1 as LGHDT and CDR2 as YNNKEL (reference sequence). The CDR3 length is 14 residues. V was cut by 6 bases and J by 6 bases, with 16 bases left in between. CDR3 sequence (DNA): TGTGCCAGCAGGGGTGGCACCGGGGACGATACGCAGTATTTT. It yields the protein CASRGGTGDDTQYF.

The chain carries TRBV6-6 and TRBJ2-2; D uncertain. Germline loops: CDR1 MNHNY, CDR2 SVGAGI (reference sequence). The V end lost 0 bases, the J end lost 7 bases, and 15 bases lay between the germline ends. The CDR3 totals 16 residues. This CDR3 reads CASSYSMGRRSGELFF. The DNA for the CDR3 is TGTGCCAGCAGTTACTCGATGGGCAGACGGAGCGGGGAGCTGTTTTTT.

This clonotype counts as medium-sized. The rearrangement links TRBV5-1 to TRBJ2-3; TRBD1 matches 7 bases. Germline assignment: CDR1 SGHRS and CDR2 YFSETQ. Trimming at V came to 6 bases and at J to 5 bases, leaving 0 bases not matched to a gene. CDR3 size: 11 residues. CDR3 sequence (DNA): TGCGCCAGCACAGGGGGAGATACGCAGTATTTT. Translated: CASTGGDTQYF.

This clonotype has a handful of counts. The chain combines TRBV30 with TRBJ2-6; 7 nucleotides agree with TRBD1. CDR1 GTSNPN and CDR2 SVGIG come from the germline V gene (reference sequence). With V trimmed by 3 bases and J by 3 bases, 8 bases remained unmatched. The CDR3 totals 16 residues. Here the CDR3 reads CAWRTGIPSGANVLTF. CDR3 DNA: TGTGCCTGGAGGACAGGGATCCCCAGTGGGGCCAACGTCCTGACTTTC.

In this sample, this clonotype turned up many times. The J gene is TRBJ2-7, the V gene TRBV7-9, with 7 bases matching TRBD1. Losses at the gene ends were 4 bases for V and 0 bases for J; bases not matched to a gene: 6. CDR3 length: 15 residues. From germline, CDR1 is SEHNR and CDR2 FQNEAQ (reference sequence). CDR3 coding DNA: TGTGCCAGCAGCTCCGGGACAGATAACTCCTACGAGCAGTACTTC. This encodes CASSSGTDNSYEQYF.

This clonotype was detected ten times or more. The chain recombines TRBV5-6 with TRBJ2-7; 7 positions agree with TRBD1. CDR1 is SGHDT, CDR2 YYEEEE, per germline. CDR3 length: 15 residues. V was pared by 0 bases and J by 5 bases, with 8 bases of the junction left unmatched. CDR3 loop: CASSLATGDRDEQYF. In nucleotides, the CDR3 is TGTGCCAGCAGCTTGGCCACAGGGGATAGGGACGAGCAGTACTTC. Full variable domain (outside the CDR3, taken from reference TRBV5-6 and TRBJ2-7): DAGVTQSPTHLIKTRGQQVTLRCSPKSGHDTVSWYQQALGQGPQFIFQYYEEEERQRGNFPDRFSGHQFPNYSSELNVNALLLGDSALYLCASSLATGDRDEQYFGPGTRLTVT.

This clonotype was picked up many times. This chain joins TRBV10-2 and TRBJ2-7; no clear D. V dropped 7 bases and J dropped 0 bases, with 13 bases sitting between them. Per germline, CDR1 WSHSY and CDR2 SAAADI. CDR3 length equals 14 residues. Here the CDR3 reads CASIGQAASYEQYF. As DNA, the CDR3 is TGCGCCAGCATAGGGCAGGCCGCCTCCTACGAGCAGTACTTC.

This clonotype was detected many times. The chain employs TRBV20-1 and TRBJ2-7; TRBD1 or TRBD2 may be the D gene (6 bases each). With 5 bases removed from V and 2 bases from J, the gap between germline ends came to 16 bases. This CDR3 is 14 amino acids long. Germline V gene data show CDR1 as DFQATT and CDR2 as SNEGSKA (reference sequence). The chain's CDR3 is CSAPEGDFTYEQYF. The CDR3 coding sequence is TGCAGTGCTCCGGAGGGGGACTTTACCTACGAGCAGTACTTC.